Presented here are 6 T cell receptor beta chains from one specimen sequenced in a study of blood T cell repertoires in COVID-19 (dated by TCRdb to about 2020). The method behind the library was the immunoSEQ multiplex PCR assay. What TCRdb holds here is the immuneACCESS table cut down to in-frame rearrangements. Part of the clones is not present; checked against another copy, under half of the missing clones reflect an unresolved V gene, and the others are unexplained. The sample profile shows 250,000 or so clones; 80% to 85% of them were found once. Of the sample, around 3.6% is held by the ten largest clones. Input material: PBMCs or T cells enriched from blood (not recorded which). The receptors come from a man over 45 who had recovered from COVID-19.

This clone was recorded once. This chain uses TRBV27 with TRBJ1-2, with TRBD1 as a possible D gene (5 bases). CDR1 and CDR2 from the germline V gene are MNHEY and SMNVEV (reference sequence). This CDR3 contains 13 residues. Trimming removed 3 bases from V and 4 bases from J, with 9 bases in between. CDR3 DNA sequence: TGTGCCAGCAGTTTGGGTAGGGGCTATGGCTACACCTTC. This translates into CASSLGRGYGYTF.

This clone was seen once. The same CDR3 is also encoded by other DNA sequences in this sample. The chain combines TRBV12-3 or TRBV12-4 with TRBJ1-1; D ambiguous. The V end was cut by 0 bases, the J end by 7 bases, with 6 bases between. This CDR3 contains 12 residues. CDR3 amino acids: CASSLAGDEAFF. The CDR3 nucleotides read TGTGCCAGCAGTTTAGCCGGTGATGAAGCTTTCTTT.

V is TRBV30 and J is TRBJ2-3; 7 bases align to TRBD2. CDR1 GTSNPN and CDR2 SVGIG come from the germline V gene (reference sequence). The CDR3 sequence is 18 residues long. V shed 2 bases and J 1 base; nucleotides not matched to a gene: 15. As DNA, the CDR3 is TGTGCCTGGAGTCGAGGCGTTTGGGGGGGGTTCGGCACAGATACGCAGTATTTT. Translated, it gives CAWSRGVWGGFGTDTQYF. The full variable domain, rest sourced from reference TRBV30 and TRBJ2-3, is SQTIHQWPATLVQPVGSPLSLECTVEGTSNPNLYWYRQAAGRGLQLLFYSVGIGQISSEVPQNLSASRPQDRQFILSSKKLLLSDSGFYLCAWSRGVWGGFGTDTQYFGPGTRLTVL.

The chain employs TRBV7-6 and TRBJ2-5, with D perhaps TRBD1 (5 bases). CDR3 length equals 14 residues. Trimming removed 0 bases from V and 4 bases from J, with 9 bases in between. CDR1 SGHVS and CDR2 FNYEAQ come from the germline V gene. The CDR3 DNA reads as TGTGCCAGCAGCTTAGCAGGGGTTGGAGAGACCCAGTACTTC. This sequence encodes CASSLAGVGETQYF.

This clone was picked up a small number of times. The rearrangement uses TRBV24-1 and TRBJ2-1; possibly TRBD2 for D (5 bases). CDR3 size: 17 residues. The V end was cut by 3 bases, the J end by 5 bases, with 19 bases between. Germline values: CDR1 KGHDR, CDR2 SFDVKD. The CDR3 loop is CATSDHTWLATHNEQFF. The CDR3 nucleotides read TGTGCCACCAGTGATCATACCTGGCTAGCCACCCACAATGAGCAGTTCTTC.

Only one count was recorded for this clone. This sequence joins TRBV6-5 and TRBJ1-1, with 12 bases identical to TRBD1. Looked up from germline, CDR1 is MNHEY and CDR2 is SVGAGI. The CDR3 loop spans 15 amino acids. The junction had 3 bases not matched to a gene; V was cut back by 2 bases and J by 5 bases. CDR3 bases: TGTGCCAGCAGTTACCCGGGACAGGGGGCTACTGAAGCTTTCTTT. Its translation is CASSYPGQGATEAFF.